In this sample, the clone carrying this T cell receptor (beta chain) turned up a few times. These data belong to a study of control samples from healthy donors and cancer patients. V lost 2 bases and J 6 bases, leaving 13 bases between the germline ends. Germline V gene data show CDR1 as SGHAT and CDR2 as FQDESV (reference sequence). CDR3 size: 14 residues. Data came from immunoSEQ multiplex PCR; TCRdb stores just in-frame clones and leaves some out. The sample contains about 70,000 clones, nearly 85% of which appear only once. The TCR sequence derives from a man aged 50 or older in good health. The V and J genes are TRBV11-1 and TRBJ1-2; tentatively, D is TRBD1 (6 bases). The material sequenced was blood. The CDR3 here is CASSLSQGSHGYTF. The CDR3 coding sequence is TGTGCCAGCAGCTTAAGCCAGGGGAGCCATGGCTACACCTTC.